This T cell receptor beta chain appears in the sequencing data of a study of T cell responses to AZD1222 COVID-19 vaccine. Whole-study context: Analysis merged second doses at about 4 or about 12 weeks.

On this clone: The antigen is undetermined.

Per germline, CDR1 LGHNA and CDR2 YSLEER. This CDR3 spans 16 amino acids. Losses at the gene ends were 2 bases for V and 4 bases for J; bases not matched to a gene: 3. Some clones are missing from TCRdb's copy, which holds only in-frame ones; the method was immunoSEQ multiplex PCR. Here the sample spans some 31,000 clones, 93% being singletons. Overall study findings and caveats: Among the donors, most were white British and more were female, and clonal diversity was possibly underestimated. Unmutated variant regions reportedly attract nearly half of all spike-specific TCRs.

The specimen was peripheral blood, collected on day 0 of AZD1222 vaccination. The clonotype originates from an adult in good health. This chain links TRBV4-3 with TRBJ2-1; 12 bases line up with TRBD2. CDR3 in amino acids: CASSQKTSGGYNEQFF. CDR3 nucleotides: TGCGCCAGCAGCCAAAAGACTAGCGGGGGATACAATGAGCAGTTCTTC.